A single sample is the source of the 28 T cell receptor beta chains below, sequenced in a study of blood T cell repertoires in COVID-19. TCRdb's table, derived via immunoSEQ multiplex PCR, lists solely in-frame clones and lacks some. The data contain about 130,000 clones, approximately 83% of them singletons. Sequenced input: peripheral blood. These TCRs come from a man of 80 years or more with active or convalescent COVID-19.

The count of this clone is one. V gene TRBV27 combines with J gene TRBJ2-7; TRBD2 aligns across 11 bases. In germline, CDR1 is MNHEY, CDR2 SMNVEV (reference sequence). V shed 6 bases, J shed 4 bases, and the junction held 8 bases outside the gene matches. The CDR3 is 15 amino acids. CDR3 coding DNA: TGTGCCAGCAGGGAGATAGCGGGAGGGATATACGAGCAGTACTTC. The encoded protein is CASREIAGGIYEQYF.

The gene calls are TRBV11-2 and TRBJ1-1; TRBD1 is a possible D gene (6 bases). Germline V CDR1 and CDR2: SGHAT, FQNNGV. V lost 5 bases to trimming and J lost 2 bases, with 9 bases between them. CDR3 length: 13 residues. CDR3 nucleotides: TGTGCCAGCAGCGCGGACAGAAACACTGAAGCTTTCTTT. This gives the protein CASSADRNTEAFF.

The chain has TRBV3-1 (or the pseudogene TRBV3-2) and TRBJ2-5; 10 bases map to TRBD2. This CDR3 is 15 amino acids long. J lost 5 bases, V lost 3 bases, and 6 bases had no gene match. Looked up from germline, CDR1 is LGHDT and CDR2 is YNNKEL (reference sequence). The CDR3 bases are TGTGCCAGCAGCCACCGAGCGGGGGGGCCTGAGACCCAGTACTTC. Protein product: CASSHRAGGPETQYF.

The chain carries TRBV5-1 and TRBJ1-4; perhaps TRBD1 as D (5 bases). The CDR3 is made up of 14 amino acids. Germline lookup yields CDR1 SGHRS and CDR2 YFSETQ. V was trimmed by 4 bases and J by 8 bases, leaving 15 bases between them. The DNA for the CDR3 is TGCGCCAGCAGCCAGCTAGGGGCTTACGAAAAACTGTTTTTT. This codes for CASSQLGAYEKLFF.

The chain has TRBV30 and TRBJ2-3, with 12 bases fitting TRBD2. This CDR3 region has 15 residues. Germline CDR1 is GTSNPN and CDR2 is SVGIG (reference sequence). J lost 4 bases, V lost 3 bases, and 5 bases had no gene match. The CDR3 here is CAWRSLAGGADTQYF. The CDR3 DNA follows: TGTGCCTGGAGGTCACTAGCGGGGGGCGCAGATACGCAGTATTTT.

The J gene is TRBJ2-7, the V gene TRBV5-4, with D perhaps TRBD2 (5 bases). The germline CDR1 and CDR2 sequences are SGHNT and YYREEE (reference sequence). The ends were cut back, 2 bases at V and 1 base at J, with 13 bases in the middle. This CDR3 is built from 15 residues. The CDR3 loop reads CASSFGEIGSYEQYF. CDR3 bases: TGTGCCAGCAGCTTCGGGGAAATTGGGTCCTACGAGCAGTACTTC.

This sequence joins TRBV12-3 or TRBV12-4 and TRBJ1-2; D is possibly TRBD1 (5 bases). The V end was cut by 6 bases, the J end by 6 bases, with 14 bases between. The CDR3 covers 13 residues. In DNA form, the CDR3 reads TGTGCCAGCAGAAGGACCGCGGGGGATGGCTACACCTTC. Protein sequence: CASRRTAGDGYTF.

The chain recombines TRBV14 with TRBJ1-1; TRBD1 agrees at 8 bases. This CDR3 is built from 13 residues. Germline V lookup: CDR1 SGHDN, CDR2 FVKESK. Trimming took 1 base from V and 5 from J; bases not matched to a gene: 0. The CDR3 bases are TGTGCCAGCAGCCAAGGACAGGGGACTGAAGCTTTCTTT. Residues: CASSQGQGTEAFF.

CDR3 protein: CASSLVWTGDTGELFF. CDR3 coding DNA: TGTGCCAGCAGCTTAGTCTGGACAGGGGACACCGGGGAGCTGTTTTTT. V gene TRBV7-2 combines with J gene TRBJ2-2; TRBD1 aligns across 9 bases. J gave up 3 bases and V 1 base, and 3 bases lay outside the gene matches. CDR1 and CDR2 (germline): SGHTA, FQGNSA. The CDR3 is made up of 16 amino acids. The full variable domain, completed using reference TRBV7-2 and TRBJ2-2, is GAGVSQSPSNKVTEKGKDVELRCDPISGHTALYWYRQSLGQGLEFLIYFQGNSAPDKSGLPSDRFSAERTGGSVSTLTIQRTQQEDSAVYLCASSLVWTGDTGELFFGEGSRLTVL.

This clone has more than one count but fewer than ten. V is TRBV9 and J is TRBJ1-1; D call uncertain. The germline V and J ends were trimmed by 0 bases and 3 bases, with 12 bases remaining between them. This CDR3 has 15 residues. Germline V gene data show CDR1 as SGDLS and CDR2 as YYNGEE. The CDR3 sequence: CASSVASRGDTEAFF. CDR3 nucleotide sequence: TGTGCCAGCAGCGTAGCCAGCCGCGGGGACACTGAAGCTTTCTTT.

The chain employs TRBV10-1 and TRBJ2-1, with TRBD2 matching over 11 bases. This CDR3 has 15 amino acids. The germline gives CDR1 WNHNN, CDR2 SYGVQD (reference sequence). J gave up 9 bases and V 4 bases, and 8 bases lay outside the gene matches. The CDR3, as DNA: TGCGCCAGCAGTGTCTCCGGGACTAGCGGTGGTGAGCAGTTCTTC. It encodes CASSVSGTSGGEQFF.

This sequence joins TRBV19 and TRBJ1-2, with D possibly TRBD1 on 6 matching bases. The ends were cut back, 10 bases at V and 0 bases at J, with 18 bases in the middle. The germline V gene encodes CDR1 LNHDA and CDR2 SQIVND (reference sequence). The CDR3 covers 15 residues. Here the CDR3 reads CATLERGGANYGYTF. The CDR3 nucleotides are TGTGCCACCCTCGAGAGGGGGGGAGCTAACTATGGCTACACCTTC.

In its sample, this clone was seen once. The V gene is TRBV5-4, the J gene TRBJ2-3, with TRBD2 matching 8 bases. The CDR3 length is 16 residues. Trimming took 1 base from V and 4 from J; bases not matched to a gene: 8. The V gene's germline CDR1 is SGHNT and CDR2 YYREEE (reference sequence). CDR3 loop: CASSLRAGDGSDTQYF. CDR3 DNA: TGTGCCAGCAGCTTGAGAGCGGGAGATGGGTCAGATACGCAGTATTTT.

This clone was seen just once. The rearrangement links TRBV18 to TRBJ2-2; possibly TRBD2 for D (6 bases). The CDR3 covers 15 residues. Germline V gene sequence: CDR1 KGHSH, CDR2 LQKENI. Trimming removed 3 bases from V and 2 bases from J, with 10 bases in between. CDR3 residues: CASSPGRRNTGELFF. DNA of the CDR3: TGTGCCAGCTCACCGGGGAGGAGAAACACCGGGGAGCTGTTTTTT.

This rearrangement joins TRBV5-1 to TRBJ1-4; D is perhaps TRBD1 (5 bases). Trimming removed 4 bases at V and 7 bases at J, with 11 bases between. The CDR3 is made up of 13 amino acids. Germline CDR1 reads SGHRS; CDR2 reads YFSETQ. The CDR3 DNA is TGCGCCAGCAGCGCGCAGGGAGGTGAAAAACTGTTTTTT. Translating it yields CASSAQGGEKLFF.

The chain combines TRBV30 with TRBJ1-6; a weak D match, TRBD1 (6 bases). Germline CDR1 reads GTSNPN; CDR2 reads SVGIG (reference sequence). The CDR3 contains 17 residues. The V end lost 7 bases, the J end lost 7 bases, and 26 bases lay between the germline ends. CDR3: CASGARGGGENNSPLHF. The CDR3 DNA is TGTGCCTCTGGAGCCCGGGGCGGGGGCGAAAACAATTCACCCCTCCACTTT.

J is TRBJ2-7 and V is TRBV10-3; a possible D gene is TRBD1 (5 bases). The CDR3 spans 15 residues. V was clipped by 3 bases and J by 2 bases, with 14 bases between them. CDR1 and CDR2 (germline): ENHRY, SYGVKD. The CDR3 sequence: CAISEVGRAAYEQYF. The CDR3 region has the DNA TGTGCCATCAGTGAAGTCGGCAGGGCGGCCTACGAGCAGTACTTC.

This clone was detected many times. The chain carries TRBV27 and TRBJ2-2; possible D gene TRBD1, 6 bases. The CDR3 has 16 amino acids. V lost 6 bases and J 2 bases, leaving 16 bases between the germline ends. Germline values: CDR1 MNHEY, CDR2 SMNVEV (reference sequence). Here the CDR3 reads CASRQQGSSNTGELFF. CDR3 bases: TGTGCCAGCAGGCAACAGGGTAGCAGTAACACCGGGGAGCTGTTTTTT.

This clone has a handful of counts. The J gene is TRBJ2-7, the V gene TRBV4-1; a weak D match, TRBD1 (5 bases). Trimming pared 0 bases from V and 6 bases from J, leaving 18 bases between. The CDR3 loop spans 16 amino acids. Germline V gene lookup returns CDR1 MGHRA and CDR2 YSYEKL. The CDR3 DNA reads TGCGCCAGCAGCCAAGATTGGGGCAGGGTGAGGAGCGAGCAGTACTTC. Encoded protein: CASSQDWGRVRSEQYF.

V gene TRBV11-2 combines with J gene TRBJ2-7; 8 nucleotides align to TRBD1. The CDR3 has 16 amino acids. The ends lost 5 bases at V and 6 bases at J; junction bases unmatched: 15. Germline CDR1 and CDR2: SGHAT and FQNNGV. The CDR3 DNA is TGTGCCAGCAGCCATAGCTCGCAGGGGGCAGTTGGCGAGCAGTACTTC. As protein: CASSHSSQGAVGEQYF.

The DNA for the CDR3 is TGTGCCAGCAGCTTAACGGCTACTAGTAACACCGGGGAGCTGTTTTTT. Translation: CASSLTATSNTGELFF. This chain connects TRBV7-3 to TRBJ2-2; tentative D call: TRBD2 (5 bases). Trimming removed 0 bases at V and 2 bases at J, with 10 bases between. In germline, CDR1 is SGHTA, CDR2 FQGTGA. CDR3 size: 16 residues. The full variable domain, rest sourced from reference TRBV7-3 and TRBJ2-2, is GAGVSQTPSNKVTEKGKYVELRCDPISGHTALYWYRQSLGQGPEFLIYFQGTGAADDSGLPNDRFFAVRPEGSVSTLKIQRTERGDSAVYLCASSLTATSNTGELFFGEGSRLTVL.

This rearrangement joins TRBV9 to TRBJ1-2, with D uncertain. V was clipped by 4 bases and J by 4 bases, with 8 bases between them. This CDR3 spans 12 amino acids. Germline V CDR1 and CDR2: SGDLS, YYNGEE. The CDR3 protein is CASSREVYGYTF. As DNA, the CDR3 is TGTGCCAGCAGCCGAGAAGTCTATGGCTACACCTTC.

This clone was seen only once. The V and J genes are TRBV11-2 and TRBJ1-5, with D perhaps matching TRBD1 (5 bases). Trimming shortened V by 1 base and J by 9 bases, and 13 bases separated the two germline ends. This CDR3 contains 14 residues. The germline CDR1 and CDR2 sequences are SGHAT and FQNNGV. The CDR3 here is CASSLGTGPGPQHF. CDR3 DNA sequence: TGTGCCAGCAGCTTAGGCACAGGTCCTGGGCCCCAGCATTTT.

This chain joins TRBV6-5 and TRBJ1-2; no clear D gene. The V end was cut by 6 bases, the J end by 3 bases, with 14 bases between. The CDR3 is 14 amino acids. Germline V gene sequence: CDR1 MNHEY, CDR2 SVGAGI. The CDR3, as DNA: TGTGCCAGCAGGGAGGTTGCGGGCTACTATGGCTACACCTTC. Translating it yields CASREVAGYYGYTF.

This clone was observed a single time. The CDR3 here is CASTQGLAKNIQYF. DNA for the CDR3: TGTGCCAGCACCCAGGGTCTAGCCAAAAACATTCAGTACTTC. The rearrangement joins TRBV5-8 to TRBJ2-4, with D possibly TRBD1 on 5 matching bases. Trimming removed 6 bases from V and 0 bases from J, with 10 bases in between. This CDR3 is built from 14 residues. Germline CDR1 is SGHTS and CDR2 is YDEGEE.

The chain is built from TRBV30 and TRBJ2-7, with 11 bases fitting TRBD1. Losses at the gene ends were 3 bases for V and 2 bases for J; bases not matched to a gene: 0. The CDR3 has 13 amino acids. The V gene's germline CDR1 is GTSNPN and CDR2 SVGIG (reference sequence). This CDR3 reads CAWRGQGAYEQYF. Here the CDR3 DNA reads TGTGCCTGGAGGGGACAGGGGGCCTACGAGCAGTACTTC.

The chain joins TRBV5-4 to TRBJ2-1; 7 bases map to TRBD2. V trimming: 4 bases; J trimming: 9 bases; junction bases outside the gene matches: 13. CDR3 size: 15 residues. Germline CDR1 reads SGHNT; CDR2 reads YYREEE (reference sequence). The CDR3: CASSLGGSRTAEQFF. The CDR3 coding sequence is TGTGCCAGCAGCCTCGGGGGGTCCAGAACTGCTGAGCAGTTCTTC.

V usage is TRBV5-1 and J usage is TRBJ1-2; 8 bases agree with TRBD1. V was clipped by 4 bases and J by 8 bases; unmatched bases: 7. This CDR3 is 13 amino acids long. Germline loops: CDR1 SGHRS, CDR2 YFSETQ. CDR3 DNA: TGCGCCAGCAGCCTGTGGACAGGGAGAGGCTACACCTTC. Residues: CASSLWTGRGYTF.